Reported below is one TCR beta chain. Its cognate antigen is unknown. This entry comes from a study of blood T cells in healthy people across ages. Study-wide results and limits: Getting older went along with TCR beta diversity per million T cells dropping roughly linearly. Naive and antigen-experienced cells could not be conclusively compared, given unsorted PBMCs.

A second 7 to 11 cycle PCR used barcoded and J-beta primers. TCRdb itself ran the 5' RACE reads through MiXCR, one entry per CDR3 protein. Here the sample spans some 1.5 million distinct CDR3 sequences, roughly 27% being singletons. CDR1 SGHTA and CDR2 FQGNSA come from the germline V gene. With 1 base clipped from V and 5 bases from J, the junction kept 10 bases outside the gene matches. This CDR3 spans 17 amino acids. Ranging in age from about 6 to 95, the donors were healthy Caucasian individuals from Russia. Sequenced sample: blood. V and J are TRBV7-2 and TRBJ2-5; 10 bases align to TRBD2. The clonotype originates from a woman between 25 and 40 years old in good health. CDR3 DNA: TGTGCCAGCAGCTTAGGTGGGGGACGTAGCGGGAGGGAGACCCAGTACTTC. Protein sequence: CASSLGGGRSGRETQYF. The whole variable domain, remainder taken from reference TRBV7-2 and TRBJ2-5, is GAGVSQSPSNKVTEKGKDVELRCDPISGHTALYWYRQSLGQGLEFLIYFQGNSAPDKSGLPSDRFSAERTGGSVSTLTIQRTQQEDSAVYLCASSLGGGRSGRETQYFGPGTRLLVL.